One sample yielded the 9 T cell receptor beta chains listed below, sequenced in a study of technical replicates of blood from several donors. Sequencing used immunoSEQ multiplex PCR; TCRdb keeps in-frame clones, though not all of them. The data contain 79,000 or so clones, 96% of them seen just once; the ten biggest clones take up less than 0.35%. Source material: T cells isolated from PBMCs. These TCRs come from a human donor in good health.

This clone was counted a single time. J is TRBJ2-7 and V is TRBV4-3; D gene unclear. Trimming removed 0 bases from V and 0 bases from J, with 9 bases in between. The CDR3 has 15 residues. The germline V gene encodes CDR1 LGHNA and CDR2 YSLEER. CDR3 nucleotide sequence: TGCGCCAGCAGCCAAGAGGTGTGGAGCTCCTACGAGCAGTACTTC. Translating it yields CASSQEVWSSYEQYF.

Only one count was recorded for this clone. The V and J genes are TRBV19 and TRBJ2-1, with TRBD1 identical over 10 bases. Trimming cost V 8 bases and J 9 bases; bases outside gene matches: 13. This CDR3 region has 15 residues. CDR1 and CDR2 (germline): LNHDA, SQIVND (reference sequence). In DNA form, the CDR3 reads TGTGCCAGTTCCTCCGGGACAGGGGAGTTTGGTGAGCAGTTCTTC. Residues: CASSSGTGEFGEQFF. Variable domain in full (rest from reference TRBV19 and TRBJ2-1): DGGITQSPKYLFRKEGQNVTLSCEQNLNHDAMYWYRQDPGQGLRLIYYSQIVNDFQKGDIAEGYSVSREKKESFPLTVTSAQKNPTAFYLCASSSGTGEFGEQFFGPGTRLTVL.

This clone came up once. V is TRBV7-3 and J is TRBJ1-1; the D is unclear. CDR1 is SGHTA, CDR2 FQGTGA, per germline. V was clipped by 5 bases and J by 3 bases, with 10 bases between them. The CDR3 is 13 residues long. The CDR3 region is CASSIERYTEAFF. In nucleotides, the CDR3 is TGTGCCAGCAGCATAGAGAGGTACACTGAAGCTTTCTTT.

This rearrangement joins TRBV5-4 to TRBJ2-5, with D hard to call. The ends were cut back, 5 bases at V and 0 bases at J, with 2 bases in the middle. The CDR3 covers 11 residues. CDR1 is SGHNT, CDR2 YYREEE, per germline (reference sequence). CDR3 amino acids: CASSNQETQYF. The DNA for the CDR3 is TGTGCCAGCAGTAACCAAGAGACCCAGTACTTC.

The chain combines TRBV7-2 with TRBJ2-3; 8 bases match TRBD2. There are 16 residues in the CDR3. J was trimmed by 5 bases and V by 1 base; bases with no gene match: 8. CDR1 SGHTA and CDR2 FQGNSA come from the germline V gene. The CDR3 nucleotides read TGTGCCAGCAGCTTAGAAGGTAGCGGGATGAGAGATACGCAGTATTTT. This translates into CASSLEGSGMRDTQYF.

The chain has TRBV7-9 and TRBJ1-1; D call uncertain. V was shortened by 4 bases and J by 2 bases, with 14 bases between the two germline ends. From germline, CDR1 is SEHNR and CDR2 FQNEAQ (reference sequence). The CDR3 totals 15 residues. CDR3 coding DNA: TGTGCCAGCAGCTCCTACAGACGGCAAAACACTGAAGCTTTCTTT. The encoded protein is CASSSYRRQNTEAFF.

The chain has TRBV7-8 and TRBJ2-1, with 11 bases matching TRBD2. In germline, CDR1 is SGHVS, CDR2 FQNEAQ. Unmatched junction bases numbered 0, after V lost 1 base and J lost 4 bases. The CDR3 extends over 15 amino acids. The CDR3 nucleotides read TGTGCCAGCAGCTTAGGACTAGCGGGGTACAATGAGCAGTTCTTC. Its translation: CASSLGLAGYNEQFF.

V and J are TRBV7-2 and TRBJ2-5; 7 nucleotides agree with TRBD2. V lost 2 bases and J lost 1; bases outside the gene matches: 4. Germline CDR1 is SGHTA and CDR2 is FQGNSA. The CDR3 spans 15 residues. CDR3 bases: TGTGCCAGCAGCTTAAGAGGGAGGGCCCAAGAGACCCAGTACTTC. This encodes CASSLRGRAQETQYF.

V is TRBV6-5 and J is TRBJ1-2, with 7 bases fitting TRBD1. The CDR3 sequence is 13 residues long. In germline, CDR1 is MNHEY, CDR2 SVGAGI. The V and J ends lost 5 bases and 7 bases, in that order; junction bases with no gene match: 7. The CDR3 here is CASSPDRAGGYTF. DNA for the CDR3: TGTGCCAGCAGTCCCGACAGGGCTGGTGGCTACACCTTC.